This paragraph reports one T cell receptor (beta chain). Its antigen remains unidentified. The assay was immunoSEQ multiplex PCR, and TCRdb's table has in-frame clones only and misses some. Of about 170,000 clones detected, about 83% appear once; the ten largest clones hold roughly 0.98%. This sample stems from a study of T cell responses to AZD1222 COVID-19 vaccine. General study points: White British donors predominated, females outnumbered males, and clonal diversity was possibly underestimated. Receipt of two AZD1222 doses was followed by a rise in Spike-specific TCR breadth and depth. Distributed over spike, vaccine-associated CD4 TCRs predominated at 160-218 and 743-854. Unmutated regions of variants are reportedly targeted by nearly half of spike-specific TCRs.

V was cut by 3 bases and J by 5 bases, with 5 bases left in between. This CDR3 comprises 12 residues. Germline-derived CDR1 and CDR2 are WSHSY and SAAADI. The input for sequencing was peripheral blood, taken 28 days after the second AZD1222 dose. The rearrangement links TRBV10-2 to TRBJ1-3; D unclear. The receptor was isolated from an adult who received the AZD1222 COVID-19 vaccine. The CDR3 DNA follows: TGCGCCAGCAGTGACCGACGAAACACCATATATTTT. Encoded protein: CASSDRRNTIYF.